This TCR beta chain was found in a study of OX40 agonist ivuxolimab in advanced cancers. At the level of the whole study: The costimulatory receptor OX40 (CD134) was targeted by ivuxolimab, a fully human IgG2 agonistic monoclonal antibody. Partial responses were achieved by three dose-escalation patients, of whom one had hepatocellular carcinoma and two had cutaneous melanoma. The dose-escalation cohort was about 83% male with a mean age of 60 years, ranging from roughly 23 to 90. Intravenous ivuxolimab was administered to patients every 2 weeks at six dose levels: 0.01, 0.1, 0.3, 1.5, 3 and 10 mg/kg. Of the roughly 51 patients in dose escalation, some 20 had hepatocellular carcinoma, around 15 had melanoma, 9 had renal cell carcinoma and 9 had head and neck cancer. Peripheral TCRbeta sequencing aimed to test whether ivuxolimab altered TCR sequence diversity and caused clonal T-cell expansion. Prior anti-PD-1, anti-PD-L1 or anti-CTLA-4 therapy was permitted, and checkpoint inhibitors had been received by roughly 42% of dose-escalation patients. The paper covers the monotherapy dose-escalation part of the phase I ivuxolimab trial, which included N ≈ 54 patients.

Sequences MNHEY (CDR1) and SVGAGI (CDR2) are obtained from the germline V gene. The CDR3 sequence holds 12 residues, the cysteine and phenylalanine included. Of the read, only the CDR3 DNA is kept; its 36 bases are in frame from base 1. V and J are truncated by 10 bases and 6 bases respectively, leaving an intervening sequence of 13 bases. Patients with autoimmune disease history or receiving systemic immunosuppression were excluded from the trial. Peripheral blood for TCR sequencing was collected from all dose cohorts at baseline, on cycle 4 day 1, and on cycle 7 day 1. The samples were taken from a phase I, first-in-human, multicenter, open-label dose-escalation trial of ivuxolimab. Adults with locally advanced or metastatic head and neck squamous cell, hepatocellular, melanoma or renal cell carcinoma were enrolled in the trial. Before TCR sequencing, CD4+ and CD8+ T cells were separately sorted from peripheral blood.

The paper as a whole reports these results and caveats: Partial responders in the 0.1-3.0 mg/kg groups had among the lowest normalized peripheral clonal expansion, especially among CD8+ T cells. At doses of 0.1 to 3.0 mg/kg, clonal expansion of both CD4+ and CD8+ blood T cells was observed from baseline to week 6. On average, CD8+ T cells showed more expanded clones than CD4+ T cells after ivuxolimab. Antigen specificity was not determined for the clonally expanded peripheral T cells. Low levels of normalized T-cell clonal expansion were also seen in some patients who did not respond.

Genomic DNA was isolated from the sorted cells so that the TCRbeta CDR3 region could be sequenced. The immunoSEQ Assay was used to sequence the TCRbeta CDR3 regions. TCRdb re-hosts the immuneACCESS table, in-frame sequences only. Its copies lack some clones; in the studies checked, an unresolved V gene accounts for under half of them, and the cause for the rest is not known. The table for this sample lists 65,000 to 75,000 clones; around 86% of them were counted only once. In total, the top ten clones hold over 0.4% of the sample. About this clone itself: The specificity of this receptor is unknown. Per-nucleotide qualities are absent, and no much larger clonotype sits a single base away.

This receptor was obtained from an adult with an advanced solid tumor such as melanoma, head and neck, liver or kidney cancer. Sequencing was performed on CD4+ or CD8+ T cells sorted from blood, taken in a trial of the OX40 agonist ivuxolimab. This sequence uses TRBV6-5 and TRBJ2-1, and the D gene may be TRBD1, 5 bases matching. The DNA reads TGTGCCACGGATCAGGGTTCCAATGAGCAGTTCTTC. Its protein product is CATDQGSNEQFF.